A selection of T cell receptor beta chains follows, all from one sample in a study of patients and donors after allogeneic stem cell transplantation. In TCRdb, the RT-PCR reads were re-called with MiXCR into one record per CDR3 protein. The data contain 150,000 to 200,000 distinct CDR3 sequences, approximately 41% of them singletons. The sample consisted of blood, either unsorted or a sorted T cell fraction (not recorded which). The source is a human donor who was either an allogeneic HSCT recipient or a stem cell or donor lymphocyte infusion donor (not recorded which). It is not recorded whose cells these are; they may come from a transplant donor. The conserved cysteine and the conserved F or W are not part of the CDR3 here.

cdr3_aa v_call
ASGIEQGGNTEAF TRBV28
ASSLSGTGPKSSGNTIY TRBV7-2
ASSQEWRGDTGELF TRBV4-2
ASSYGGGGRGNEQF TRBV6-6
ASSQGQGSGTEAF TRBV4-2
ASSHGLAGSTDTQY TRBV4-3
ASSLSPSNEQY TRBV12-3/TRBV12-4
ATSRPIASGNTIY TRBV15
ASSAGTGPYEQY TRBV9
ASSYARTGIYEQY TRBV6-5
ASEEDAAGELF TRBV12-3/TRBV12-4
ASSSQSGPVSGANVLT TRBV7-2
ASSQTSGTDTQY TRBV4-3
ASSDSKRLPTDTQY TRBV6-4
ASSPNREIKF TRBV28